The 22 T cell receptor beta chains below come from one sample, sequenced in a study of T-cell reconstitution after alpha-beta-depleted transplantation in children. Preparation of the TCRbeta library involved a method that used unique molecular identifiers. From the PCR reads, TCRdb called clonotypes with MiXCR, one entry per CDR3 protein. Here the sample spans 800,000 to 1,000,000 distinct CDR3 sequences, about 29% being singletons. The material was PBMCs, mostly from graft donor cells, obtained 360 days after TCRalphabeta/CD19-depleted stem cell transplant. The receptors stem from a boy under two years old who had a stem cell transplant for SCID, so the T cells may come from the graft donor.

The sample holds a few counts of this clonotype. The gene calls are TRBV12-3 or TRBV12-4 and TRBJ2-2; 11 bases map to TRBD1. J gave up 2 bases and V 5 bases, and 1 base lay outside the gene matches. CDR3 length: 15 amino acids. The CDR3 DNA reads TGTGCCAGCAGTGGGACAGGGGGAAACACCGGGGAGCTGTTTTTT. This encodes CASSGTGGNTGELFF.

The sample holds a few counts of this clonotype. The chain joins TRBV7-8 to TRBJ2-3, with 12 positions matching TRBD2. Germline CDR1 reads SGHVS; CDR2 reads FQNEAQ. The CDR3 is 16 residues long. Unmatched junction bases numbered 5, after V lost 5 bases and J lost 2 bases. The CDR3 coding sequence is TGTGCCAGCAGCGCGACTAGCGGGGGTATCACAGATACGCAGTATTTT. This codes for CASSATSGGITDTQYF.

The table lists this clonotype with a few counts. This rearrangement joins TRBV7-3 to TRBJ2-5, with unresolved D. Germline V lookup: CDR1 SGHTA, CDR2 FQGTGA. The germline V and J ends were trimmed by 1 base and 2 bases, with 11 bases remaining between them. This CDR3 comprises 15 residues. CDR3 sequence: CASSLKKGLQETQYF. The CDR3 DNA follows: TGTGCCAGCAGCTTAAAAAAGGGCTTACAAGAGACCCAGTACTTC.

The V call is TRBV7-8, the J call TRBJ2-3; D remains unclear. Between the trimmed V and J ends, which lost 3 bases and 4 bases, there was a span of 11 bases. The CDR3 length is 14 residues. The germline gives CDR1 SGHVS, CDR2 FQNEAQ. Here the CDR3 reads CASSFYGLADTQYF. CDR3 coding DNA: TGTGCCAGCAGCTTTTACGGCTTGGCAGATACGCAGTATTTT.

This clonotype was found a few times. The chain carries TRBV5-1 and TRBJ2-2; 10 bases align to TRBD2. Unmatched junction bases numbered 12, after V lost 4 bases and J lost 6 bases. Looked up from germline, CDR1 is SGHRS and CDR2 is YFSETQ. The CDR3 runs 17 residues. The CDR3 protein is CASSPGTSGVGAGELFF. As DNA, the CDR3 is TGCGCCAGCAGCCCCGGAACTAGCGGGGTAGGAGCCGGGGAGCTGTTTTTT.

The rearrangement links TRBV4-1 to TRBJ1-4; unclear D gene. Germline values: CDR1 MGHRA, CDR2 YSYEKL. The CDR3 consists of 17 residues. Trimming took off 0 bases at V and 0 bases at J, with 11 bases between the two ends. CDR3 residues: CASSQDPTPATNEKLFF. Here the CDR3 DNA reads TGCGCCAGCAGCCAAGACCCAACACCTGCAACTAATGAAAAACTGTTTTTT.

This clonotype was found once. The genes are TRBV4-2 and TRBJ2-2; no definite D call. There are 14 residues in the CDR3. V was trimmed by 0 bases and J by 3 bases, leaving 5 bases between them. Germline CDR1 is LGHNA and CDR2 is YNFKEQ. For the CDR3, the DNA is TGTGCCAGCAGCCAAGACCCGGACACCGGGGAGCTGTTTTTT. Translated: CASSQDPDTGELFF.

This clonotype is a singleton in its sample. The chain employs TRBV6-2 or TRBV6-3 and TRBJ1-3; D is ambiguous. Trimming took 0 bases from V and 0 from J, leaving 21 bases between them. The CDR3 contains 20 residues. Germline assignment: CDR1 MNHEY and CDR2 SVGEGT. CDR3 in DNA: TGTGCCAGCAGTTACTCGTCCCCCCGCCGAGGAACGAGCTCTGGAAACACCATATATTTT. It specifies CASSYSSPRRGTSSGNTIYF.

The V call is TRBV15, the J call TRBJ2-1; D is possibly TRBD1 (5 bases). The CDR3 contains 15 residues. Germline loops: CDR1 LNHNV, CDR2 YYDKDF (reference sequence). Trimming left V 3 bases short and J 4 bases short, with 13 bases between. CDR3 bases: TGTGCCACCAGCAGGGGCAGGGCCATATACAATGAGCAGTTCTTC. It specifies CATSRGRAIYNEQFF.

V usage is TRBV6-2 or TRBV6-3 and J usage is TRBJ2-1; D tentatively fits TRBD1 or TRBD2 (5 bases each). Germline V lookup: CDR1 MNHEY, CDR2 SVGEGT. Trimming pared 2 bases from V and 5 bases from J, leaving 13 bases between. The CDR3 has 15 amino acids. CDR3 sequence (DNA): TGTGCCAGCAGTTACGGTGGGACGCTTGACAATGAGCAGTTCTTC. It codes for CASSYGGTLDNEQFF.

V usage is TRBV15 and J usage is TRBJ1-4; 7 nucleotides agree with TRBD1. This CDR3 is 17 amino acids long. Germline CDR1 reads LNHNV; CDR2 reads YYDKDF (reference sequence). The junction had 11 bases not matched to a gene; V was cut back by 0 bases and J by 7 bases. This CDR3 reads CATSRDRRARGSEKLFF. The CDR3 DNA reads TGTGCCACCAGCAGAGATAGAAGGGCCAGGGGGAGTGAAAAACTGTTTTTT.

The chain combines TRBV3-1 with TRBJ1-1, with unresolved D. Between the trimmed V and J ends, which lost 0 bases and 8 bases, there was a span of 7 bases. Germline lookup yields CDR1 LGHDT and CDR2 YNNKEL (reference sequence). The CDR3 consists of 12 residues. This CDR3 reads CASSQDPLEAFF. The CDR3 DNA reads TGTGCCAGCAGCCAAGATCCTTTGGAAGCTTTCTTT.

The V and J genes are TRBV7-9 and TRBJ2-3; a weak D match, TRBD1 (5 bases). Trimming pared 1 base from V and 6 bases from J, leaving 14 bases between. The germline V gene encodes CDR1 SEHNR and CDR2 FQNEAQ (reference sequence). This CDR3 comprises 15 residues. The CDR3 sequence is CASSLVGAARDTQYF. The DNA of the CDR3 is TGTGCCAGCAGCTTAGTAGGGGCCGCTCGGGATACGCAGTATTTT. The entire variable domain, with the rest obtained from reference TRBV7-9 and TRBJ2-3, is as follows: DTGVSQNPRHKITKRGQNVTFRCDPISEHNRLYWYRQTLGQGPEFLTYFQNEAQLEKSRLLSDRFSAERPKGSFSTLEIQRTEQGDSAMYLCASSLVGAARDTQYFGPGTRLTVL.

The rearrangement joins TRBV5-1 to TRBJ1-5; D unresolved. With 5 bases removed from V and 0 bases from J, the gap between germline ends came to 15 bases. Germline CDR1 reads SGHRS; CDR2 reads YFSETQ. CDR3 length: 16 amino acids. In nucleotides, the CDR3 is TGCGCCAGCAGTGAGGACGGATATTATAGCAATCAGCCCCAGCATTTT. Translation gives CASSEDGYYSNQPQHF.

This clonotype was picked up a small number of times. The chain couples TRBV5-1 to TRBJ2-7; no reliable D call. There are 16 residues in the CDR3. Germline CDR1 is SGHRS and CDR2 is YFSETQ. The V and J ends lost 0 bases and 4 bases respectively, with 17 bases between them. This chain's CDR3 is CASSLADFQPSYEQYF. The DNA for the CDR3 is TGCGCCAGCAGCTTGGCCGACTTCCAACCGTCTTACGAGCAGTACTTC.

The chain couples TRBV28 to TRBJ2-7; TRBD1 might be the D (5 bases). Germline V gene data show CDR1 as MDHEN and CDR2 as SYDVKM. V lost 0 bases and J lost 6, with 9 bases in between. The CDR3 has 13 amino acids. The DNA of the CDR3 is TGTGCCAGCAGTTTATGGACAGATGTCGAGCAGTACTTC. Translating it yields CASSLWTDVEQYF.

The chain is built from TRBV20-1 and TRBJ2-1; 7 bases fit TRBD1. The V gene's germline CDR1 is DFQATT and CDR2 SNEGSKA (reference sequence). J was trimmed by 3 bases and V by 5 bases; bases with no gene match: 7. This CDR3 spans 14 amino acids. Written as DNA, the CDR3 is TGCAGTGCTCCTAGACAGGGATTCTACAATGAGCAGTTCTTC. Translation gives CSAPRQGFYNEQFF.

This clonotype was observed a handful of times. The chain links TRBV5-1 to TRBJ2-1; perhaps D is TRBD1 or TRBD2 (5 bases each). Germline V gene sequence: CDR1 SGHRS, CDR2 YFSETQ. V gave up 4 bases and J gave up 6 bases, with 11 bases separating them. This CDR3 is 13 amino acids long. Here the CDR3 DNA reads TGCGCCAGCAGCGGGGGTCCCCCCAATGAGCAGTTCTTC. Encoded protein: CASSGGPPNEQFF. Together with reference TRBV5-1 and TRBJ2-1, the CDR3 gives the full variable domain: KAGVTQTPRYLIKTRGQQVTLSCSPISGHRSVSWYQQTPGQGLQFLFEYFSETQRNKGNFPGRFSGRQFSNSRSEMNVSTLELGDSALYLCASSGGPPNEQFFGPGTRLTVL.

This clonotype was observed a handful of times. The chain employs TRBV18 and TRBJ2-7; TRBD1 aligns across 7 bases. The V gene's germline CDR1 is KGHSH and CDR2 LQKENI. The junction had 10 bases not matched to a gene; V was cut back by 3 bases and J by 2 bases. The CDR3 contains 16 residues. The CDR3 DNA follows: TGTGCCAGCTCACCTGAGGCCAGGGGGTACCCCTACGAGCAGTACTTC. Protein product: CASSPEARGYPYEQYF.

The chain carries TRBV5-1 and TRBJ2-1; D is perhaps TRBD1 (5 bases). The CDR3 has 14 residues. V was shortened by 0 bases and J by 5 bases, with 9 bases between the two germline ends. Germline CDR1 reads SGHRS; CDR2 reads YFSETQ. This CDR3 is CASSLADTNNEQFF. The CDR3, as DNA: TGCGCCAGCAGCTTGGCGGACACAAACAATGAGCAGTTCTTC.

The V gene is TRBV6-1, the J gene TRBJ1-2; no clear D. CDR3 length equals 13 residues. V gave up 6 bases and J gave up 8 bases, with 16 bases separating them. Germline CDR1 and CDR2: MNHNS and SASEGT. This CDR3 is CASSLGRRWGYTF. The CDR3 DNA sequence: TGTGCCAGCAGCCTCGGGAGGAGATGGGGCTACACCTTC.

This chain links TRBV4-2 with TRBJ1-2; possibly TRBD1 for D (5 bases). The ends were cut back, 0 bases at V and 1 base at J, with 15 bases in the middle. This CDR3 has 17 amino acids. In germline, CDR1 is LGHNA, CDR2 YNFKEQ. The CDR3 loop is CASSQEPRGVFNYGYTF. The DNA for the CDR3 is TGTGCCAGCAGCCAAGAACCCCGGGGGGTATTTAACTATGGCTACACCTTC.